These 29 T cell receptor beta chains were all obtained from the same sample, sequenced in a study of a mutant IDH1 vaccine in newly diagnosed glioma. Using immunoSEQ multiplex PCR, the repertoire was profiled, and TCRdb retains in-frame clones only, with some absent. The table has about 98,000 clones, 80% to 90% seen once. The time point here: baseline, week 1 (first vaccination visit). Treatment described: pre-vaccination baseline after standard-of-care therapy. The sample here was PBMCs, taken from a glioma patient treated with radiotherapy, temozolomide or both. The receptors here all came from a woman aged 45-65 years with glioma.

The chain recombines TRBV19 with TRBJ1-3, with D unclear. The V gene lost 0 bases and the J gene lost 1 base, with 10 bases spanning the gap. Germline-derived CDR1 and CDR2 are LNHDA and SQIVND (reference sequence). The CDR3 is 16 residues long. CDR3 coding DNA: TGTGCCAGTAGTATAGATCTCGGAGTTTCTGGAAACACCATATATTTT. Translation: CASSIDLGVSGNTIYF.

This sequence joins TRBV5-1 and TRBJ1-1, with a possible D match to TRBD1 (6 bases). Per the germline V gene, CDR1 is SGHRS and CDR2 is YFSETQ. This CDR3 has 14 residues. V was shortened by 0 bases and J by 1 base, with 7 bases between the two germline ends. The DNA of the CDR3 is TGCGCCAGCAGCTTGGGACAGGCGAACACTGAAGCTTTCTTT. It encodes CASSLGQANTEAFF. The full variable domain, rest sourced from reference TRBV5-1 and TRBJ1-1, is KAGVTQTPRYLIKTRGQQVTLSCSPISGHRSVSWYQQTPGQGLQFLFEYFSETQRNKGNFPGRFSGRQFSNSRSEMNVSTLELGDSALYLCASSLGQANTEAFFGQGTRLTVV.

The chain's CDR3 is CASSQKRGTGRSEQYF. CDR3 DNA sequence: TGTGCCAGCAGCCAGAAGAGGGGGACAGGGAGGTCCGAGCAGTACTTC. The chain carries TRBV14 and TRBJ2-5; 9 bases are a match to TRBD1. Near its end, the DNA agrees better with TRBJ2-7, so the J call may be wrong. Germline assignment: CDR1 SGHDN and CDR2 FVKESK. The CDR3 covers 16 residues.

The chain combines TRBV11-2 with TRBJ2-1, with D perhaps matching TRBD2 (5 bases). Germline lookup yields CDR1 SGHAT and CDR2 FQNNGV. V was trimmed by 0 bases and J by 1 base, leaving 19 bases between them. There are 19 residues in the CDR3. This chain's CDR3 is CASSLDWRGRTSSYNEQFF. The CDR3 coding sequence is TGTGCCAGCAGCTTAGATTGGAGAGGAAGGACTTCATCCTACAATGAGCAGTTCTTC.

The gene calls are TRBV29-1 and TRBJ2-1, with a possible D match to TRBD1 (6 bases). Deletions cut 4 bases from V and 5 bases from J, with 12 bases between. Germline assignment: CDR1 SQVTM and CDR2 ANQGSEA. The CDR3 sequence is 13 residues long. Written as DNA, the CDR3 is TGCAGCGTTGCTACAGGGTATAACAATGAGCAGTTCTTC. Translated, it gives CSVATGYNNEQFF.

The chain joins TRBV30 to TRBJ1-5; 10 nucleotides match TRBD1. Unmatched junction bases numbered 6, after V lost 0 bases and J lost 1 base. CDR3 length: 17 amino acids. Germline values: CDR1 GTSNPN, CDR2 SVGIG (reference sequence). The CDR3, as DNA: TGTGCCTGGAGTGTACGGGGGACAGGGGCCAGCAATCAGCCCCAGCATTTT. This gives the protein CAWSVRGTGASNQPQHF.

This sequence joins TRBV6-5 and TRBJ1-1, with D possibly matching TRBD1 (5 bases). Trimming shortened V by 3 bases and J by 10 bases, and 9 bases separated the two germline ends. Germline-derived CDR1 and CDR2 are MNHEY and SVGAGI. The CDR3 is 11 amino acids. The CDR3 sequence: CASSYQGTAFF. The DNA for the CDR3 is TGTGCCAGCAGTTATCAAGGGACAGCTTTCTTT.

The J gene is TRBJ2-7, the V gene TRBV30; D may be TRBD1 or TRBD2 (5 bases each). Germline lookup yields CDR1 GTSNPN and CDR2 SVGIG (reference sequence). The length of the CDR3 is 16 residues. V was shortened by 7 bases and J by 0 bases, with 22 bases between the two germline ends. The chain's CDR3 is CASREPQKGRSYEQYF. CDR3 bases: TGTGCCTCCAGGGAGCCCCAGAAGGGTCGCTCCTACGAGCAGTACTTC.

CDR3 nucleotide sequence: TGTGCCAGCAGTCGGGGACTAGCGGGAATTGAGCAGTTCTTC. Translated: CASSRGLAGIEQFF. V usage is TRBV27 and J usage is TRBJ2-1; 13 bases fit TRBD2. V lost 5 bases, J lost 9 bases, and 4 bases stayed unmatched. Germline CDR1 and CDR2: MNHEY and SMNVEV (reference sequence). This CDR3 has 14 residues.

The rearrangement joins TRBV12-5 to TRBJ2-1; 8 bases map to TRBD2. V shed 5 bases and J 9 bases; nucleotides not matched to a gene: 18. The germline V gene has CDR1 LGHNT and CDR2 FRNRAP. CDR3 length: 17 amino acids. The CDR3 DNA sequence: TGTGCTAGTGGTCCCCCCACGACTAGTCGGGGGGGGGCTGAGCAGTTCTTC. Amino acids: CASGPPTTSRGGAEQFF.

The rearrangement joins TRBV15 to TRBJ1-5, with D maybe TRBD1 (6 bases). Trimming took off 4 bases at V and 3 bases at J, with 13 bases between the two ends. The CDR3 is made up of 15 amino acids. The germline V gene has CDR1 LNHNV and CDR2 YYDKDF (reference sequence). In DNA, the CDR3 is TGTGCCACCAGCAAACCCAGGGGAGTCAATCAGCCCCAGCATTTT. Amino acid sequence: CATSKPRGVNQPQHF. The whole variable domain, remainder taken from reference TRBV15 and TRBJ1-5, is DAMVIQNPRYQVTQFGKPVTLSCSQTLNHNVMYWYQQKSSQAPKLLFHYYDKDFNNEADTPDNFQSRRPNTSFCFLDIRSPGLGDTAMYLCATSKPRGVNQPQHFGDGTRLSIL.

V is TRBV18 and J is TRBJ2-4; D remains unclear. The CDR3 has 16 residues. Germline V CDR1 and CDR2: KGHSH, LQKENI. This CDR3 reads CVTHGQPPFQMCIQYF. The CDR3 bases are TGTGTCACCCATGGGCAGCCACCATTCCAAATGTGCATTCAGTACTTC.

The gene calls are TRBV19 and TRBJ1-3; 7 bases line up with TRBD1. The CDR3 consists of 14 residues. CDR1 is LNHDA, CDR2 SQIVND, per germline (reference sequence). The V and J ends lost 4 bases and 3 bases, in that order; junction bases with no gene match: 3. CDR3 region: CASSTGQDGNTIYF. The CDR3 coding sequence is TGTGCCAGTAGTACTGGACAGGATGGAAACACCATATATTTT.

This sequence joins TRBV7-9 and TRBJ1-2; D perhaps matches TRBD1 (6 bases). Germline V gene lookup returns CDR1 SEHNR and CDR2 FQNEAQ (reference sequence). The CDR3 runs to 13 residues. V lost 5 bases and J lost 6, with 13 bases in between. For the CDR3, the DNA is TGTGCCAGCAGCCCCCGGGACAATAATGGCTACACCTTC. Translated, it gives CASSPRDNNGYTF.

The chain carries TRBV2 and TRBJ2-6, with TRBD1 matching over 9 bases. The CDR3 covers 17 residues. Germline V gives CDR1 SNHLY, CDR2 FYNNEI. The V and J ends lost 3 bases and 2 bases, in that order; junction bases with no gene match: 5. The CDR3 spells CASSERRQGAGANVLTF. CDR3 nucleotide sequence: TGTGCCAGCAGTGAGCGGCGACAGGGGGCTGGGGCCAACGTCCTGACTTTC.

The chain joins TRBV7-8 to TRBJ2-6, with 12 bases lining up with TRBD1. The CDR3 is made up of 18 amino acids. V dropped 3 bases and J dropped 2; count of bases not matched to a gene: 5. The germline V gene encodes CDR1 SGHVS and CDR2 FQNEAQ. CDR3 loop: CASSFPGQGAAGANVLTF. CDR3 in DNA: TGTGCCAGCAGCTTCCCGGGACAGGGGGCGGCTGGGGCCAACGTCCTGACTTTC.

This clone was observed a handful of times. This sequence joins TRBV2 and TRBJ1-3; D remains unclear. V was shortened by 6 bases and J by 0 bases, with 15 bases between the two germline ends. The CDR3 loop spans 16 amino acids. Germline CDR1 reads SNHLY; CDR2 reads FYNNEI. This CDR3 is CASSSQVRGSGNTIYF. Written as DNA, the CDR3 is TGTGCCAGCAGCTCCCAGGTACGAGGCTCTGGAAACACCATATATTTT.

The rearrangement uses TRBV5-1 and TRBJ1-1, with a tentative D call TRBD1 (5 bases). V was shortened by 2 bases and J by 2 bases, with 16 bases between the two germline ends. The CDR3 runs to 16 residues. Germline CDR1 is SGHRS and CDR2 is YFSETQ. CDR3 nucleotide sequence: TGCGCCAGCAGCTTCCTACGGGACGGAGTAAACACTGAAGCTTTCTTT. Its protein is CASSFLRDGVNTEAFF.

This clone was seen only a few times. CDR3 coding DNA: TGTGCCAGCAGCCCCAGGAGTACCCTAGGGGACGGGGAGCTGTTTTTT. Translated: CASSPRSTLGDGELFF. The chain links TRBV9 to TRBJ2-2; perhaps TRBD1 as D (5 bases). Looked up from germline, CDR1 is SGDLS and CDR2 is YYNGEE. V was cut by 4 bases and J by 7 bases, with 20 bases left in between. The CDR3 is 16 residues long.

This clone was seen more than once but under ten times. CDR3 sequence: CSVGASQGNQYF. The CDR3 coding sequence is TGCAGCGTTGGGGCTAGCCAAGGAAACCAGTACTTC. V and J are TRBV29-1 and TRBJ2-5; weak D call: TRBD2 (5 bases). Germline values: CDR1 SQVTM, CDR2 ANQGSEA. Trimming stripped 4 bases from V and 10 bases from J, with 16 bases between. The CDR3 has 12 amino acids.

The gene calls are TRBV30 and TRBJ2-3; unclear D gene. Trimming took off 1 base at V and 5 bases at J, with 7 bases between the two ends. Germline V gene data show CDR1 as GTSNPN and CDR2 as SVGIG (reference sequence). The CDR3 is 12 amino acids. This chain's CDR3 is CAWSDRVDTQYF. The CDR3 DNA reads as TGTGCCTGGAGTGACAGAGTAGATACGCAGTATTTT.

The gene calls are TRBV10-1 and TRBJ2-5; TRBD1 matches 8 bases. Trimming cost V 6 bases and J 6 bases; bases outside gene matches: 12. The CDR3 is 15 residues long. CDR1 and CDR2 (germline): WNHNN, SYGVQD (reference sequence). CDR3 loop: CASSPGQGTSKTQYF. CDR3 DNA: TGCGCCAGCAGCCCCGGACAGGGCACGTCGAAGACCCAGTACTTC.

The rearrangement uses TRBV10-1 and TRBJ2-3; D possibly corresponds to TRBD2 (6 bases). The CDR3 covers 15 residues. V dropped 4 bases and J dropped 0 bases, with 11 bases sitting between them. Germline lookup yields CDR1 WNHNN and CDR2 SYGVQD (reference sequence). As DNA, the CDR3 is TGCGCCAGCAGTGTAGGGACTTCAAGCACAGATACGCAGTATTTT. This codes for CASSVGTSSTDTQYF.

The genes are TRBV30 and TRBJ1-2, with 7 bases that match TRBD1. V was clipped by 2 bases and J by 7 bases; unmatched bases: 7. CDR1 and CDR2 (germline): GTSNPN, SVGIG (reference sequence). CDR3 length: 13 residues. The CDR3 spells CAWSPTGAGGYTF. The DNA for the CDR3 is TGTGCCTGGAGTCCCACAGGGGCTGGTGGCTACACCTTC.

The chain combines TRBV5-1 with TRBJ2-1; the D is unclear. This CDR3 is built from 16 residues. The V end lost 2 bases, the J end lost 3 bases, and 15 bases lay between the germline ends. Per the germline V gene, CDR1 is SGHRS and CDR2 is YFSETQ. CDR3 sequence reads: CASSLPLTTYYNEQFF. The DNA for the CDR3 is TGCGCCAGCAGCTTACCGTTGACGACCTACTACAATGAGCAGTTCTTC.

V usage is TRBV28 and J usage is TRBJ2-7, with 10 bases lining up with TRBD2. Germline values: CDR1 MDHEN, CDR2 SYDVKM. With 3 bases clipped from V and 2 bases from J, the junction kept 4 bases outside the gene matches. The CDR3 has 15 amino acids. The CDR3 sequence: CASSLVAGGPYEQYF. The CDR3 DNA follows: TGTGCCAGCAGTTTGGTAGCGGGAGGACCCTACGAGCAGTACTTC. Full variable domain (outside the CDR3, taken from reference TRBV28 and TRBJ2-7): DVKVTQSSRYLVKRTGEKVFLECVQDMDHENMFWYRQDPGLGLRLIYFSYDVKMKEKGDIPEGYSVSREKKERFSLILESASTNQTSMYLCASSLVAGGPYEQYFGPGTRLTVT.

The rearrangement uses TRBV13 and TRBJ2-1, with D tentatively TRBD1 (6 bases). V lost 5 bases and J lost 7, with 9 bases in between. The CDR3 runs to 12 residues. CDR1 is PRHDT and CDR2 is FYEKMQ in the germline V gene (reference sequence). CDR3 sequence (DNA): TGTGCCAGCAGCCAAACAGGGAATGAGCAGTTCTTC. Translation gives CASSQTGNEQFF.

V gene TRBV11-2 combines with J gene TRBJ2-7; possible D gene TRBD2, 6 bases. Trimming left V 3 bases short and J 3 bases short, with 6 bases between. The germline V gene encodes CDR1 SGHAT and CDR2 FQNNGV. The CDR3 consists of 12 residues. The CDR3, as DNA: TGTGCCAGCAGCTTTAGCGGCTACGAGCAGTACTTC. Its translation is CASSFSGYEQYF.

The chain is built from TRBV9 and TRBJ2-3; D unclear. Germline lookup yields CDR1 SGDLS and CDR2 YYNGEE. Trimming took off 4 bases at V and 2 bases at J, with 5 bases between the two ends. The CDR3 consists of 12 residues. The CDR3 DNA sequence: TGTGCCAGCAGCTACATCACAGATACGCAGTATTTT. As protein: CASSYITDTQYF.